Sequencing of this T cell receptor (beta chain) was carried out in a study of cytomegalovirus exposure and HLA in healthy donors. As for the study in general: Of the donors genotyped, several hundred in all, 81% fell in the Caucasian-associated ancestry cluster. Findings and limits, study-wide: Rare TCR sequences dominated, though some public TCRs recurred in many donors. As a later analysis showed, several of the most significant clusters appeared to be linked to common viral pathogens. In an earlier analysis, about 87% or about 30%: the productive usage of most TCR beta V segments.

About this clone itself: The target antigen is unknown.

Primers included in the PCR were 60 Vbeta and 13 Jbeta primers. Repertoires were generated with immunoSEQ multiplex PCR, while TCRdb's copy carries only in-frame clones and drops some. The sample consists of 100,000 to 150,000 clones, 80% of them appearing once. The CDR3 contains 16 residues. CDR1 is SGHRS, CDR2 YFSETQ, per germline. With 3 bases removed from V and 0 bases from J, the gap between germline ends came to 13 bases. This clonotype was obtained from a female donor in good health and CMV-seronegative. The gene calls are TRBV5-1 and TRBJ1-3; D perhaps matches TRBD1 (6 bases). The material sequenced was PBMCs. CDR3 sequence (DNA): TGCGCCAGCAGCTCCACGGGACAAAACTCTGGAAACACCATATATTTT. This gives the protein CASSSTGQNSGNTIYF.